Included here is one TCR beta chain sequence, with context. Its antigen has not been determined. No base-level quality is on record; no much larger clone is a single base apart. This record belongs to a study of OX40 agonist ivuxolimab in advanced cancers. With regard to the full study: The costimulatory receptor OX40 (CD134) was targeted by ivuxolimab, a fully human IgG2 agonistic monoclonal antibody. Prior anti-PD-1, anti-PD-L1 or anti-CTLA-4 therapy was permitted, and about two fifths of dose-escalation patients had received checkpoint inhibitors. Intravenous ivuxolimab was administered to patients every 2 weeks at six dose levels: 0.01, 0.1, 0.3, 1.5, 3 and 10 mg/kg. Partial responses were achieved by three dose-escalation patients, of whom one had hepatocellular carcinoma and two had cutaneous melanoma. The paper covers the monotherapy dose-escalation part of the phase I ivuxolimab trial, which included N ≈ 57 patients. The dose-escalation cohort was roughly 83% male with a mean age of about 65 years, ranging from about 20 to 85. Of the approximately 50 dose-escalation patients, hepatocellular carcinoma was present in approximately 20, melanoma in roughly 15, renal cell carcinoma in 9 and head and neck cancer in 9. The purpose of peripheral TCRbeta sequencing was to test whether ivuxolimab changed TCR sequence diversity and led to clonal T-cell expansion.

To sequence the TCRbeta CDR3 region, genomic DNA was isolated from the sorted cells. The immunoSEQ Assay was used for sequencing of TCRbeta CDR3 regions. The clones in this table, taken by TCRdb from immuneACCESS, are in-frame only. Not every clone is retained; where verified, under half of the shortfall comes from an unresolved V gene, and the cause of the rest is unknown. The sample records over 20,000 clones, roughly 90% of which are singletons. Around a quarter of the sample goes to the ten largest clones. The trial excluded patients who had a history of autoimmune disease or were on systemic immunosuppression. Peripheral blood for TCR sequencing was collected from all dose cohorts at baseline, on cycle 4 day 1, and on cycle 7 day 1. Samples were obtained from an open-label, multicenter, first-in-human phase I dose-escalation trial of ivuxolimab. Adults with locally advanced or metastatic melanoma, renal cell, hepatocellular, or head and neck squamous cell carcinoma were enrolled in the trial. Before TCR sequencing, CD4+ T cells and CD8+ T cells were sorted from peripheral blood as separate populations.

The study at large found these results: After ivuxolimab, CD8+ T cells had more expanded clones than CD4+ T cells on average. At doses of 0.1 to 3.0 mg/kg, clonal expansion of both CD4+ and CD8+ T cells in blood was seen between baseline and week 6. Antigen specificity was not determined for the clonally expanded peripheral T cells. Low levels of normalized T-cell clonal expansion were also shown by some nonresponding patients. In the 0.1-3.0 mg/kg groups, partial responders were among the patients with the lowest normalized peripheral clonal expansion, particularly in CD8+ T cells.

Including cysteine and phenylalanine, the CDR3 has 15 amino acids. The retained sequence is limited to the CDR3, 45 bases, with the frame set at the first base. In the germline V gene (reference sequence), CDR1 corresponds to LNHNV and CDR2 to YYDKDF. V and J are truncated by 0 bases and 3 bases respectively, leaving an intervening sequence of 11 bases. The receptor was isolated from an adult with an advanced solid tumor such as melanoma, head and neck, liver or kidney cancer. Sequenced here: CD4+ or CD8+ T cells sorted from blood, sampled in a trial of the OX40 agonist ivuxolimab. The chain employs TRBV15 and TRBJ1-1; the D gene is possibly TRBD1, with 6 bases matching. In nucleotide form, the sequence is TGTGCCACCAGCAGAGATTTGGGACATCACACTGAAGCTTTCTTT. Its product reads: CATSRDLGHHTEAFF.